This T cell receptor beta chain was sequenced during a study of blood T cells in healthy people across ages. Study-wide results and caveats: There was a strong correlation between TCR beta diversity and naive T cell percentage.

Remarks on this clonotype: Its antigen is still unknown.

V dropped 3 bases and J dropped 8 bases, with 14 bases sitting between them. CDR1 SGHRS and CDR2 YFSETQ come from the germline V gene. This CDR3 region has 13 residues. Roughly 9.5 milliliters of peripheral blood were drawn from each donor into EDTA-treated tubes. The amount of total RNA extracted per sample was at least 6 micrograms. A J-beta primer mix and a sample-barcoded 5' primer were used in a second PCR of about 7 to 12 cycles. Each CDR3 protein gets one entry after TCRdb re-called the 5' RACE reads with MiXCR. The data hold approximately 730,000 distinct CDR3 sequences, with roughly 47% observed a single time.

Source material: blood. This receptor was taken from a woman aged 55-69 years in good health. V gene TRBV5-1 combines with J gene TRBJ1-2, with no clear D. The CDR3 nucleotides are TGCGCCAGCAGCTGGGAAGACTCCGGGGGCTACACCTTC. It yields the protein CASSWEDSGGYTF. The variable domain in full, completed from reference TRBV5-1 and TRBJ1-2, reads KAGVTQTPRYLIKTRGQQVTLSCSPISGHRSVSWYQQTPGQGLQFLFEYFSETQRNKGNFPGRFSGRQFSNSRSEMNVSTLELGDSALYLCASSWEDSGGYTFGSGTRLTVV.